These 5 T cell receptor beta chains were sequenced from one sample in a study of post-analysis software for immune sequencing data. Their antigens are not known. cDNA libraries for TCR beta contained unique molecular identifiers. One entry per CDR3 protein, called by TCRdb with MiXCR from the PCR reads. Seen here are about 800,000 distinct CDR3 sequences, 25% to 30% observed once, and the top ten hold more than 0.55%. Study-level results: Relative to controls, patients had 5 or 6 TRBV segments at higher frequency, with TRBV5-6, TRBV5-1 and TRBV20-1 among these.

The material sequenced was blood. Receptors were obtained from a girl aged 10-17 years with multiple sclerosis.

This clonotype was picked up a small number of times. The chain recombines TRBV20-1 with TRBJ2-5, with a weak D call TRBD1 (5 bases). Germline assignment: CDR1 DFQATT and CDR2 SNEGSKA (reference sequence). V lost 1 base and J 11 bases, leaving 14 bases between the germline ends. The CDR3 contains 12 residues. The DNA for the CDR3 is TGCAGTGCTAGAGGGGGCCCCACGGAGCAGTACTTC. Amino acids: CSARGGPTEQYF.

Notes on this clonotype: With a much larger clone just one base away, this may be a read error. V and J are TRBV29-1 and TRBJ2-7; unclear D gene. With the DNA end fitting TRBJ2-5 better, the J assignment may be wrong. In germline, CDR1 is SQVTM, CDR2 ANQGSEA. This CDR3 spans 12 amino acids. CDR3 sequence: CGVDDRSETQYF. In DNA, the CDR3 is TGCGGCGTTGACGACCGGAGTGAGACCCAGTACTTC.

The V call is TRBV4-3, the J call TRBJ1-5; a possible D gene is TRBD1 (6 bases). CDR3 length: 16 amino acids. Trimming took 0 bases from V and 3 from J, leaving 12 bases between them. Germline V lookup: CDR1 LGHNA, CDR2 YSLEER. This CDR3 is CASSQDRGAPNQPQHF. The CDR3 DNA sequence: TGCGCCAGCAGCCAAGATCGGGGGGCCCCCAATCAGCCCCAGCATTTT.

In the case of this clonotype: One base away lies a much larger clone, so this may be a sequencing read error. V is TRBV10-3 and J is TRBJ2-5; D unclear. The CDR3 spans 13 residues. V was trimmed by 6 bases and J by 11 bases, leaving 19 bases between them. Looked up from germline, CDR1 is ENHRY and CDR2 is SYGVKD. The CDR3 sequence: CAIRGVKAGEQYF. The CDR3 nucleotides read TGTGCCATCAGAGGAGTTAAGGCTGGTGAGCAGTACTTC.

The V call is TRBV6-5, the J call TRBJ1-6; no clear D. CDR1 and CDR2 from the germline V gene are MNHEY and SVGAGI. Trimming removed 5 bases at V and 9 bases at J, with 11 bases between. The CDR3 contains 13 residues. DNA for the CDR3: TGTGCCAGCAGTCGAAGGGTACCTTCACCCCTCCACTTT. Its translation is CASSRRVPSPLHF.